The sequence of this TCR beta chain was determined in a study of control samples from healthy donors and cancer patients. TCRdb's copy holds only in-frame clones and misses some; the assay was immunoSEQ multiplex PCR. The sample yields about 150,000 clones, over 90% seen once. Trimming cost V 5 bases and J 5 bases, with 10 bases left between them. The CDR3 covers 13 residues. Germline V gene data show CDR1 as LGHDT and CDR2 as YNNKEL (reference sequence). This sequence was found in a man over 45 in good health. Material: blood. The V gene is TRBV3-1 (or the pseudogene TRBV3-2), the J gene TRBJ1-5; D unresolved. The CDR3 loop reads CASSESGYQPQHF. In nucleotides, the CDR3 is TGTGCCAGCAGCGAGAGTGGGTATCAGCCCCAGCATTTT.